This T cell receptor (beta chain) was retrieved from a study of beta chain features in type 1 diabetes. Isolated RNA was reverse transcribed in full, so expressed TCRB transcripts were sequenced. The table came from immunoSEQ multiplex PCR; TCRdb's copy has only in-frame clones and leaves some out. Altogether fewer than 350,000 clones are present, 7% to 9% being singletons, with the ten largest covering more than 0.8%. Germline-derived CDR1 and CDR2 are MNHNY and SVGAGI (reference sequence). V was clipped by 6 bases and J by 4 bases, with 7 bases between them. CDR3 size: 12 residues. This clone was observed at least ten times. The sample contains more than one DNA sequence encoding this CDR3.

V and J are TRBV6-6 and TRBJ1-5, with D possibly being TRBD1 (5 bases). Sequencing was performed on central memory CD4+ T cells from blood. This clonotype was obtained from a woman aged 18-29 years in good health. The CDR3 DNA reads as TGTGCCAGCAGGCAGGGTAATCAGCCCCAGCATTTT. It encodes CASRQGNQPQHF.